A selection of T cell receptor beta chains follows, all from one sample in a study of blood T cell repertoires in COVID-19. Only in-frame clones appear in the TCRdb table, and some are missing; sequencing was by immunoSEQ multiplex PCR. Of over 75,000 clones listed, 75% to 95% are singletons. Sequencing input: peripheral blood. The receptors were gathered from a human donor with active COVID-19. The donor label of this sample is uncertain. Each CDR3 is given with its conserved first and last residue. The order of the fields is clone size, J gene, V gene, D gene, CDR3 DNA, CDR3 protein. The D gene is left open where the match is weak. Some rows have no size entry. The others give once, few or many, or a class for an expanded clone.

size: -; J: TRBJ2-1; V: TRBV9; D: -; DNA: TGTGCCAGCAGCGCTCGGGGGACGGGTGAGCAGTTCTTC; CDR3: CASSARGTGEQFF
size: -; J: TRBJ2-2; V: TRBV2; D: TRBD1; DNA: TGTGCCAGCAGAGACAGGGACCTCCTGAACACCGGGGAGCTGTTTTTT; CDR3: CASRDRDLLNTGELFF
size: once; J: TRBJ2-1; V: TRBV6-2/TRBV6-3; D: -; DNA: TGTGCCAGCAGTTTACAGGCCTACAATGAGCAGTTCTTC; CDR3: CASSLQAYNEQFF
size: -; J: TRBJ2-5; V: TRBV9; D: -; DNA: TGTGCCAGCAGCCCGGGACTCCAAGAGACCCAGTACTTC; CDR3: CASSPGLQETQYF
size: -; J: TRBJ2-7; V: TRBV12-5; D: TRBD1; DNA: TGTGCTAGTGGTTTGAGGGGGACAGGGCTTACCTACGAGCAGTACTTC; CDR3: CASGLRGTGLTYEQYF
size: -; J: TRBJ1-2; V: TRBV29-1; D: -; DNA: TGCAGCGATAGGACAAGATATGGCTACACCTTC; CDR3: CSDRTRYGYTF
size: -; J: TRBJ2-5; V: TRBV5-1; D: TRBD2; DNA: TGCGCCAGCGGATTGGGGCCGACTAGCGGGTTCAGGTCCCAGTACTTC; CDR3: CASGLGPTSGFRSQYF
size: -; J: TRBJ1-3; V: TRBV5-1; D: -; DNA: TGCGCCAGCAGCTTGGCAGGTCCTCAAAGGGGGAACACCATATATTTT; CDR3: CASSLAGPQRGNTIYF
size: -; J: TRBJ2-7; V: TRBV2; D: TRBD1; DNA: TGTGCCAGCAACCAAGACAGGGCAGCCTACGAGCAGTACTTC; CDR3: CASNQDRAAYEQYF
size: few; J: TRBJ2-1; V: TRBV9; D: -; DNA: TGTGCCAGCGCCGCCTTCCTGAGCTCCTACAATGAGCAGTTCTTC; CDR3: CASAAFLSSYNEQFF
size: -; J: TRBJ1-2; V: TRBV5-1; D: TRBD1; DNA: TGCGCCAGCAGCTTGGACAGGGGATATGGCTACACCTTC; CDR3: CASSLDRGYGYTF
size: -; J: TRBJ2-5; V: TRBV25-1; D: -; DNA: TGTGCCAGCAGTGATCCGGGGTTCCAAGAGACCCAGTACTTC; CDR3: CASSDPGFQETQYF
size: -; J: TRBJ1-2; V: TRBV6-2/TRBV6-3; D: -; DNA: TGTGCCAGCAGTTACTCGGCAGTGATTCAGGGTGGCTACACCTTC; CDR3: CASSYSAVIQGGYTF